This T cell receptor (beta chain) comes out of a study of blood T cells in healthy people across ages. The germline CDR1 and CDR2 sequences are SGHTA and FQGNSA. This CDR3 region has 17 residues. The V end lost 5 bases, the J end lost 0 bases, and 14 bases lay between the germline ends. With a J-beta primer mix and a sample-barcoded 5' primer, a second PCR ran about 7 to 12 cycles. Each cDNA molecule was tagged by a template-switch adaptor that had 12 random nucleotides. TCRdb reprocessed the 5' RACE reads via MiXCR and lists one record per CDR3 protein. The data show just under 900,000 distinct CDR3 sequences, with roughly 26% seen just once and 17% held by the top ten. Study-wide points: Percentage of naive T cells showed a strong correlation with TCR beta diversity.

There are many counts of this clonotype. Its cognate antigen is unknown. J is TRBJ2-6 and V is TRBV7-2, with D possibly being TRBD1 (5 bases). The sequenced sample consisted of blood. The receptor was isolated from a woman of 80 years or more in good health. The CDR3 sequence: CASSHRTILSGANVLTF. The DNA of the CDR3 is TGTGCCAGCAGCCATCGGACAATCCTCTCTGGGGCCAACGTCCTGACTTTC.